This TCR beta chain appears in the sequencing data of a study of blood T cell repertoires in COVID-19. Turning to the study itself: Specimens from acute and convalescent COVID-19 originated in the United States, Italy and Spain.

The CDR3 totals 14 residues. Trimming removed 0 bases at V and 6 bases at J, with 7 bases between. In germline, CDR1 is SGHRS, CDR2 YFSETQ. Assay used: immunoSEQ multiplex PCR; TCRdb lists only in-frame clones, some missing. Among tens of thousands of clones listed, roughly 79% were seen once. This TCR came from a man in his 70s with acute or convalescent COVID-19. Sample: peripheral blood. This chain links TRBV5-1 with TRBJ1-6, with D uncertain. The CDR3 reads CASSLGQINSPLHF. In DNA form, the CDR3 reads TGCGCCAGCAGCTTGGGTCAGATTAATTCACCCCTCCACTTT.